Sequencing of this T cell receptor beta chain was carried out in a study of chemoradiotherapy in HPV16-positive cancers. Study as a whole: Functional T-cell assays on a couple of HPV16-positive patients' cells defined candidate HPV-specific clones and common TCR motifs. Study observations and caveats: For HPV16-positive patients, expanding HPV-responsive T cells associated with longer recurrence-free survival. During treatment, candidate HPV-specific clones and E7-related motifs expanded in tumor.

Samples were taken several times over chemoradiotherapy. Germline CDR1 MNHEY, CDR2 SVGAGI. V gave up 2 bases and J gave up 7 bases, with 12 bases separating them. The CDR3 consists of 13 residues. Generated by immunoSEQ multiplex PCR, the TCRdb table keeps only in-frame clones and is missing some. Seen here are approximately 6,200 clones, around 88% observed once, and the top ten hold about a quarter. The table lists this clone with a count of one. Antigen: not known. The sequencing here drew on blood, taken from a patient who underwent chemoradiotherapy. V and J are TRBV6-5 and TRBJ2-7, with no clear D. This TCR derives from a human donor with HPV-associated anogenital cancer. The CDR3 DNA reads TGTGCCAGCAGTTACGACCCCGGATCGGAGCAGTACTTC. Translated: CASSYDPGSEQYF.